These 14 T cell receptor beta chains share one sample of origin, sequenced in a study of Graves' ophthalmopathy and Graves' hyperthyroidism. TCR beta CDR3 regions were amplified from RNA transcripts. RT-PCR with HTBI primers came first, then second-round multiplex PCR. TCRdb re-called the multiplex PCR reads with MiXCR, one entry per CDR3 protein. In the table there are 400,000 to 450,000 distinct CDR3 sequences, approximately 21% of which are singletons. The sample was peripheral blood. The receptors shown here come from a woman between 18 and 29 years old with stable Graves' hyperthyroidism.

This clonotype came up many times. The chain uses TRBV6-5 and TRBJ1-1, with a tentative D call TRBD1 (5 bases). V dropped 3 bases and J dropped 9 bases, with 11 bases sitting between them. This CDR3 region has 12 residues. Germline V gene data show CDR1 as MNHEY and CDR2 as SVGAGI. As DNA, the CDR3 is TGTGCCAGCAGTTATTCAGGGTTAAAAGCTTTCTTT. As protein: CASSYSGLKAFF.

This chain links TRBV6-5 with TRBJ2-7; 7 bases line up with TRBD1. Germline loops: CDR1 MNHEY, CDR2 SVGAGI. The V gene end was trimmed by 0 bases and the J gene end by 4 bases; junction bases not matched to a gene: 6. The CDR3 loop spans 15 amino acids. The CDR3 loop reads CASSYSGTEEYEQYF. The DNA for the CDR3 is TGTGCCAGCAGTTACTCCGGGACAGAAGAGTACGAGCAGTACTTC.

This clonotype was counted at least ten times. The gene calls are TRBV11-2 and TRBJ2-4; D remains ambiguous. The length of the CDR3 is 13 residues. The germline CDR1 and CDR2 sequences are SGHAT and FQNNGV. Trimming took off 0 bases at V and 14 bases at J, with 14 bases between the two ends. CDR3 coding DNA: TGTGCCAGCAGCTTAGATCGAGAGACATCAAAGTACTTC. Translated: CASSLDRETSKYF.

This clonotype was counted ten times or more. The chain links TRBV12-3 or TRBV12-4 to TRBJ2-7; either TRBD1 or TRBD2 may fit D (5 bases each). V was clipped by 6 bases and J by 2 bases, with 11 bases between them. The CDR3 is 13 residues long. The CDR3 region has the DNA TGTGCCAGCAGGTGGGGGACCACCTACGAGCAGTACTTC. Amino acid sequence: CASRWGTTYEQYF.

This clonotype has a count of ten or more. The V gene is TRBV7-3, the J gene TRBJ1-6; 7 bases match TRBD1. From germline, CDR1 is SGHTA and CDR2 FQGTGA. The V gene end was trimmed by 3 bases and the J gene end by 7 bases; junction bases not matched to a gene: 9. The CDR3 loop spans 16 amino acids. The CDR3 protein is CASSLGQRSLNSPLHF. CDR3 nucleotide sequence: TGTGCCAGCAGCTTGGGACAGCGAAGCCTAAATTCACCCCTCCACTTT. Full variable domain (rest looked up from reference TRBV7-3 and TRBJ1-6): GAGVSQTPSNKVTEKGKYVELRCDPISGHTALYWYRQSLGQGPEFLIYFQGTGAADDSGLPNDRFFAVRPEGSVSTLKIQRTERGDSAVYLCASSLGQRSLNSPLHFGNGTRLTVT.

This clonotype appeared many times. The rearrangement uses TRBV5-1 and TRBJ2-7; TRBD2 agrees at 13 bases. This CDR3 is built from 17 residues. The germline CDR1 and CDR2 sequences are SGHRS and YFSETQ. V trimming: 4 bases; J trimming: 4 bases; junction bases outside the gene matches: 11. CDR3 sequence reads: CASSPFGGTSGIYEQYF. CDR3 nucleotides: TGCGCCAGCAGCCCCTTCGGGGGGACTAGCGGGATTTACGAGCAGTACTTC.

This clonotype was observed at least ten times. The chain links TRBV6-4 to TRBJ1-2; 8 bases agree with TRBD1. V shed 0 bases, J shed 6 bases, and the junction held 3 bases outside the gene matches. CDR1 is MRHNA and CDR2 is SNTAGT in the germline V gene. The CDR3 sequence is 14 residues long. The CDR3 spells CASSDSGTGDGYTF. Here the CDR3 DNA reads TGTGCCAGCAGTGACTCGGGGACAGGAGATGGCTACACCTTC.

The chain uses TRBV28 and TRBJ2-7; maybe TRBD1 (5 bases). The CDR3 totals 14 residues. The germline V gene has CDR1 MDHEN and CDR2 SYDVKM. Trimming took 7 bases from V and 7 from J, leaving 20 bases between them. DNA of the CDR3: TGTGCCAGCAAGGGGTCGTCTACTACTCGGGAGCAGTACTTC. It is translated as CASKGSSTTREQYF. The variable domain in full, completed from reference TRBV28 and TRBJ2-7, reads DVKVTQSSRYLVKRTGEKVFLECVQDMDHENMFWYRQDPGLGLRLIYFSYDVKMKEKGDIPEGYSVSREKKERFSLILESASTNQTSMYLCASKGSSTTREQYFGPGTRLTVT.

The sample holds many counts of this clonotype. The chain uses TRBV29-1 and TRBJ2-6; D unresolved. The CDR3 runs 15 residues. CDR1 SQVTM and CDR2 ANQGSEA come from the germline V gene. V lost 3 bases and J 2 bases, leaving 11 bases between the germline ends. The CDR3: CSVEGINAGANVLTF. CDR3 bases: TGCAGCGTTGAGGGGATTAACGCTGGGGCCAACGTCCTGACTTTC.

This clonotype was detected ten times or more. The chain couples TRBV6-1 to TRBJ2-5, with D uncertain. Deletions cut 4 bases from V and 1 base from J, with 13 bases between. CDR1 and CDR2 from the germline V gene are MNHNS and SASEGT. The CDR3 is made up of 15 amino acids. The CDR3 DNA reads as TGTGCCAGCAGTGCCCCGGGCCGCCTCCAAGAGACCCAGTACTTC. This encodes CASSAPGRLQETQYF.

This clonotype was counted a few times. The chain couples TRBV20-1 to TRBJ2-5; 8 nucleotides agree with TRBD2. Germline V gene sequence: CDR1 DFQATT, CDR2 SNEGSKA (reference sequence). This CDR3 is 16 amino acids long. V was pared by 0 bases and J by 11 bases, with 17 bases of the junction left unmatched. The DNA of the CDR3 is TGCAGTGCTAGAGATCCGCGGGGGGCGACGGGGGATAAACAGTACTTC. The encoded protein is CSARDPRGATGDKQYF.

This clonotype was recorded at least ten times. In DNA, the CDR3 is TGCGCCAGCACCTCGACTAGCGGCCAAGAGACCCAGTACTTC. Amino acids: CASTSTSGQETQYF. The chain carries TRBV10-1 and TRBJ2-5, with 9 bases lining up with TRBD2. The germline V gene has CDR1 WNHNN and CDR2 SYGVQD (reference sequence). The CDR3 extends over 14 amino acids. Trimming cost V 7 bases and J 1 base; bases outside gene matches: 4.

Remarks on this clonotype: At one end the junction does not follow the germline gene, possibly because of a read error. The V and J genes are TRBV11-2 and TRBJ2-7; D might be TRBD1 (5 bases). Germline V gene sequence: CDR1 SGHAT, CDR2 FQNNGV. This CDR3 spans 18 amino acids. DNA of the CDR3: TGTGCCAGCGGCTTATTCGGGTGGGGCCTCAAGAGCTCCTACGAGCAGTACTTC. As protein: CASGLFGWGLKSSYEQYF.

This clonotype has more than one count but fewer than ten. The V call is TRBV27, the J call TRBJ1-2; 9 bases fit TRBD1. Trimming at V came to 6 bases and at J to 0 bases, leaving 11 bases not matched to a gene. The germline V gene has CDR1 MNHEY and CDR2 SMNVEV (reference sequence). CDR3 length: 17 amino acids. CDR3 sequence reads: CASSLTWGTGTNYGYTF. The CDR3 bases are TGTGCCAGCAGCCTCACGTGGGGGACAGGGACTAACTATGGCTACACCTTC.